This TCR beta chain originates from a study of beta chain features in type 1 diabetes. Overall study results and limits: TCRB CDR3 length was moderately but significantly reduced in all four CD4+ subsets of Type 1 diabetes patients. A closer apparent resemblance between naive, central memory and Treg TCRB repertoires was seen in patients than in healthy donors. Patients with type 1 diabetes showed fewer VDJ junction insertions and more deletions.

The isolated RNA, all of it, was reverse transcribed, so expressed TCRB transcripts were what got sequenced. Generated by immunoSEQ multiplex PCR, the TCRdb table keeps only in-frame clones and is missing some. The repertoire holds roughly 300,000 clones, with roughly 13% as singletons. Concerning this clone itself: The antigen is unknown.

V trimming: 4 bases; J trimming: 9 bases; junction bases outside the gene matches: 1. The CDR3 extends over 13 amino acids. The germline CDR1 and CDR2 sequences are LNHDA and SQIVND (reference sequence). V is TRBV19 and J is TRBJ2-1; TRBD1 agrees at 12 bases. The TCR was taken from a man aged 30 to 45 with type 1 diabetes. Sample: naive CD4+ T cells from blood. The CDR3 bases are TGTGCCAGTAGTAGGGACAGGGGGCCTGAGCAGTTCTTC. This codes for CASSRDRGPEQFF.